This T cell receptor (beta chain) was sequenced during a study of response to subunit inactivated influenza vaccine. Findings and limits, study-wide: New T cells are recruited in small numbers by each seasonal influenza vaccination, according to the authors' suggestion.

TCRdb itself ran the RT-PCR reads through MiXCR, one entry per CDR3 protein. The sample comprises roughly 700,000 distinct CDR3 sequences, approximately 13% of which are singletons, and around 6.5% rests with the top ten. On this clonotype: Its antigen is undetermined.

The receptor's source is a man aged 50 to 60 who received an inactivated influenza vaccine. This material consisted of PBMCs from blood, taken 14 to 15 days before vaccination.

Here the CDR3 reads CSATTGGDYGYTF. The CDR3 DNA follows: TGCAGTGCTACCACAGGGGGCGACTATGGCTACACCTTC. J is TRBJ1-2 and V is TRBV20-1; the match to TRBD1 covers 9 bases. CDR1 is DFQATT, CDR2 SNEGSKA, per germline (reference sequence). Unmatched junction bases numbered 3, after V lost 4 bases and J lost 3 bases. The CDR3 contains 13 residues.